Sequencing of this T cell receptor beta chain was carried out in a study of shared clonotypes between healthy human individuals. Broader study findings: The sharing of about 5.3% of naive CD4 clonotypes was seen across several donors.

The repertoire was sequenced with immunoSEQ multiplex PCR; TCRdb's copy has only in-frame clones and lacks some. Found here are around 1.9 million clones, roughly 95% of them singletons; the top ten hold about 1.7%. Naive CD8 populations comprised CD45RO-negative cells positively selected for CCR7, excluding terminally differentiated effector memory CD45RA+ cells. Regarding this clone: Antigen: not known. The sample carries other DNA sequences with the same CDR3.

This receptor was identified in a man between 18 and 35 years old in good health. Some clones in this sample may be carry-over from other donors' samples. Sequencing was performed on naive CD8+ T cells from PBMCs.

Written as DNA, the CDR3 is TGTGCCAGCAGCTGGGACAGGGCGTACGAGCAGTACTTC. It encodes CASSWDRAYEQYF. The V call is TRBV5-4, the J call TRBJ2-7; 9 bases map to TRBD1. The CDR3 runs to 13 residues. CDR1 and CDR2 (germline): SGHNT, YYREEE (reference sequence). The V and J ends lost 3 bases and 4 bases, in that order; junction bases with no gene match: 2.